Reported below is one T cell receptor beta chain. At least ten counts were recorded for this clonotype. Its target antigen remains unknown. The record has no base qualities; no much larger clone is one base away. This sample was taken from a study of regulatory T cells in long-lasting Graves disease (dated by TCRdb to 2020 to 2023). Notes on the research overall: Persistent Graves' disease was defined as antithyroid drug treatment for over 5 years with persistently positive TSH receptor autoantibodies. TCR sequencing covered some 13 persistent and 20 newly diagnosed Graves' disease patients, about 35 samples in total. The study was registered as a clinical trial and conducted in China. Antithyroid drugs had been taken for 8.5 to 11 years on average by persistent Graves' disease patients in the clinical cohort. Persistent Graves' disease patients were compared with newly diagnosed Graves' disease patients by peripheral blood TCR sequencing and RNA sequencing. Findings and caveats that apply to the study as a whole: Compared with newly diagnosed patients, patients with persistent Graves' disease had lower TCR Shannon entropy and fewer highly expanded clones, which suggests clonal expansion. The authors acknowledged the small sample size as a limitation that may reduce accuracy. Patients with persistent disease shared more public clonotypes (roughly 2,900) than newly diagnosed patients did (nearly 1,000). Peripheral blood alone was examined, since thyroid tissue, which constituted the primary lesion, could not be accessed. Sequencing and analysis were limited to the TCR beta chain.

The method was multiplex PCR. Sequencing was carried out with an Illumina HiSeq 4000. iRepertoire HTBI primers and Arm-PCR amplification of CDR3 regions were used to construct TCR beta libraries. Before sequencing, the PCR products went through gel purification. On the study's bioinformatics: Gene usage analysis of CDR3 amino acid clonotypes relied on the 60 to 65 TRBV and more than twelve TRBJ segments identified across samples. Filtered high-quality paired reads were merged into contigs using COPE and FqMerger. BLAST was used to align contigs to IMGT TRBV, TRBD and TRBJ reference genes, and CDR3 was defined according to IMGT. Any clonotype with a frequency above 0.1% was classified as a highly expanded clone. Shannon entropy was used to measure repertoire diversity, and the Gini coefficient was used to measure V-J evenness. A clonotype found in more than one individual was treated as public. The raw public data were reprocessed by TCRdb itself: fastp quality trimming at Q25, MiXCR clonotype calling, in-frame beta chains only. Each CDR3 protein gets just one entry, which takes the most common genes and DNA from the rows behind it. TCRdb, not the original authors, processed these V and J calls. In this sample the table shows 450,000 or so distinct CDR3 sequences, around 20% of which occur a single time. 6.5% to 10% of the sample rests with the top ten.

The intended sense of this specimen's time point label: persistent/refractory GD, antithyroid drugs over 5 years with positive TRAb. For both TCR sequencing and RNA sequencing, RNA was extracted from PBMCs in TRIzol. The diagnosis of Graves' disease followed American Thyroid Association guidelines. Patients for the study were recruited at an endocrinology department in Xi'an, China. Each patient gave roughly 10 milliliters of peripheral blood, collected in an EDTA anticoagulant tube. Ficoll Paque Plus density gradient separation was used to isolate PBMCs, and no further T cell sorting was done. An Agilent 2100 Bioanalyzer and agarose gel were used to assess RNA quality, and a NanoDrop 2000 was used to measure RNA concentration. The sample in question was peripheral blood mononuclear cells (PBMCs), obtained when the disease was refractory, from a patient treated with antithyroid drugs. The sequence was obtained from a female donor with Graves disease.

The DNA is TGTGCCAGCAGCTCGGAAACAACTAATGAAAAACTGTTTTTT. This gives the protein CASSSETTNEKLFF. The chain was built from TRBV7-9 and TRBJ1-4, with no confidently assigned D gene. Counted from cysteine to phenylalanine, this CDR3 has 14 amino acids. Of all the DNA, just the CDR3 is kept, 42 bases in frame from base 1. Trimming removed 4 bases from V and 0 bases from J, leaving 6 bases between the germline ends. The germline V gene (reference sequence) supplies CDR1 SEHNR and CDR2 FQNEAQ. Reference TRBV7-9 and TRBJ1-4 genes cover what lies past the CDR3, so the full variable domain is DTGVSQNPRHKITKRGQNVTFRCDPISEHNRLYWYRQTLGQGPEFLTYFQNEAQLEKSRLLSDRFSAERPKGSFSTLEIQRTEQGDSAMYLCASSSETTNEKLFFGSGTQLSVL.